This is a list of T cell receptor beta chains from one sample in a study of OX40 agonist ivuxolimab in advanced cancers. The repertoire was sequenced with immunoSEQ multiplex PCR; TCRdb's copy has only in-frame clones and lacks some. The sample has about 51,000 clones, 88% seen once. The sample in question was CD4+ or CD8+ T cells sorted from blood, obtained in a trial of the OX40 agonist ivuxolimab. The origin of the receptors is an adult with an advanced solid tumor such as melanoma, head and neck, liver or kidney cancer. Each CDR3 is given with its conserved first and last residue. Fields, in order: D gene, V gene, J gene, clone size, CDR3 protein, CDR3 DNA. A D gene is named only where the DNA matches it firmly. Some rows mark clone size as missing; the rest say once, few, many or name a class of expanded clone.

>-|TRBV29-1|TRBJ1-3|-
CSGGLGNTIYF
TGCAGCGGGGGCCTTGGAAACACCATATATTTT
>-|TRBV19|TRBJ1-6|-
CASSMESEGSPLHF
TGTGCCAGTAGTATGGAATCGGAGGGGTCACCCCTCCACTTT
>-|TRBV7-3|TRBJ2-5|-
CASSFGFQETQYF
TGTGCCAGCAGCTTTGGGTTCCAAGAGACCCAGTACTTC
>-|TRBV5-1|TRBJ2-1|-
CASSLGGLVYNEQFF
TGCGCCAGCAGCTTGGGGGGACTGGTTTACAATGAGCAGTTCTTC
>-|TRBV5-4|TRBJ2-7|-
CASSLETHSYEQYF
TGTGCCAGCAGCTTGGAGACACATTCCTACGAGCAGTACTTC
>-|TRBV28|TRBJ1-5|-
CASRQGYNQPQHF
TGTGCCAGCAGGCAGGGGTACAATCAGCCCCAGCATTTT
>-|TRBV6-1|TRBJ2-7|-
CATNPGFRYEQYF
TGTGCCACGAACCCGGGTTTCAGATACGAGCAGTACTTC
>-|TRBV28|TRBJ1-2|once
CASSNWVEGYTF
TGTGCCAGCAGTAATTGGGTGGAAGGCTACACCTTC
>-|TRBV7-2|TRBJ2-5|-
CASTMFGSNQETQYF
TGTGCCAGCACCATGTTCGGGAGTAATCAAGAGACCCAGTACTTC
>TRBD2|TRBV11-1|TRBJ2-5|few
CASSGRVAGDETQYF
TGTGCCAGCAGCGGAAGAGTAGCGGGGGATGAGACCCAGTACTTC
>TRBD1|TRBV19|TRBJ2-7|-
CASTPSGTAYEQYF
TGTGCCAGTACCCCCTCCGGGACAGCCTACGAGCAGTACTTC
>TRBD2|TRBV10-2|TRBJ2-1|-
CASRRSGGAGDEQFF
TGCGCCAGCAGAAGGAGCGGGGGGGCGGGGGATGAGCAGTTCTTC
>-|TRBV9|TRBJ2-2|-
CASSGGSNLNTGELFF
TGTGCCAGCAGCGGAGGCTCCAACTTGAACACCGGGGAGCTGTTTTTT
>TRBD1|TRBV7-6|TRBJ2-6|-
CASSLGQGSGANVLTF
TGTGCCAGCAGCTTAGGACAGGGCTCTGGGGCCAACGTCCTGACTTTC
>TRBD1|TRBV19|TRBJ2-7|medium-sized
CASSISGTGVSEQYF
TGTGCCAGTAGTATCTCCGGGACAGGGGTCTCCGAGCAGTACTTC
>TRBD2|TRBV7-8|TRBJ2-7|-
CASSLVGTSGVLSPYEQYF
TGTGCCAGCAGCTTAGTCGGGACTAGCGGAGTCCTAAGCCCCTACGAGCAGTACTTC
>TRBD1|TRBV5-1|TRBJ1-1|-
CASSLDRGNTEAFF
TGCGCCAGCAGCTTAGACAGGGGGAACACTGAAGCTTTCTTT
>-|TRBV14|TRBJ2-2|-
CASNRDPHTGELFF
TGTGCCAGCAACAGGGATCCACACACCGGGGAGCTGTTTTTT
>TRBD1|TRBV4-1|TRBJ1-1|-
CASSRGDRLNTEAFF
TGCGCCAGCAGCCGAGGGGACAGATTGAACACTGAAGCTTTCTTT
>TRBD2|TRBV2|TRBJ2-4|-
CASLLRTSGTVAKNIQYF
TGTGCCAGCCTACTTAGGACTAGCGGGACCGTAGCCAAAAACATTCAGTACTTC
>-|TRBV7-7|TRBJ2-5|-
CASSKGWGETQYF
TGTGCTAGCAGCAAAGGGTGGGGAGAGACCCAGTACTTC
>-|TRBV5-1|TRBJ1-2|-
CASSNGGMAGYTF
TGCGCCAGCAGCAACGGGGGGATGGCTGGCTACACCTTC
>TRBD1|TRBV11-2|TRBJ1-1|-
CASSRDRVNTEAFF
TGTGCCAGCAGCCGGGACAGGGTGAACACTGAAGCTTTCTTT
>-|TRBV5-8|TRBJ1-2|-
CASSWTDLTIRDYTF
TGTGCCAGCAGCTGGACAGATCTAACTATCCGTGACTACACCTTC
>-|TRBV6-6|TRBJ2-1|-
CASSTTNEQFF
TGTGCCAGCAGTACCACCAATGAGCAGTTCTTC
>TRBD2|TRBV6-5|TRBJ2-7|-
CASSPVAGGTYEQYF
TGTGCCAGCAGTCCGGTAGCGGGAGGCACCTACGAGCAGTACTTC
>-|TRBV28|TRBJ1-1|-
CASSLLAGNTEAFF
TGTGCCAGCAGTTTGTTGGCAGGGAACACTGAAGCTTTCTTT
>TRBD1|TRBV28|TRBJ1-5|-
CATSDRESQPQHF
TGTGCCACCTCGGACAGGGAAAGTCAGCCCCAGCATTTT
>-|TRBV5-4|TRBJ1-6|-
CASSSNTGRAYNSPLHF
TGTGCCAGCAGCTCCAATACAGGGCGCGCCTATAATTCACCCCTCCACTTT
>TRBD1|TRBV11-2|TRBJ1-5|-
CASSLSDRGRLRNQPQHF
TGTGCCAGCAGCTTATCGGACAGGGGGCGGTTACGTAATCAGCCCCAGCATTTT
>TRBD1|TRBV28|TRBJ1-5|-
CASSKQGVNQPQHF
TGTGCCAGCAGTAAACAGGGGGTCAATCAGCCCCAGCATTTT
>-|TRBV27|TRBJ1-2|-
CASSLIPQLPTGNYGYTF
TGTGCCAGCAGTTTAATTCCCCAACTGCCTACAGGCAACTATGGCTACACCTTC
>-|TRBV28|TRBJ2-7|once
CASSLINPYEQYF
TGTGCCAGCAGTTTAATAAACCCCTACGAGCAGTACTTC
>-|TRBV19|TRBJ2-7|-
CASSTLSGYEQYF
TGTGCCAGTAGTACTCTCTCTGGGTACGAGCAGTACTTC
>TRBD1|TRBV7-2|TRBJ1-2|-
CASSSPGQGSYGYTF
TGTGCCAGCAGCTCTCCGGGACAGGGATCCTATGGCTACACCTTC
>-|TRBV10-3|TRBJ2-2|-
CAIRGAGSNTGELFF
TGTGCCATCAGGGGAGCGGGTTCGAACACCGGGGAGCTGTTTTTT
>-|TRBV5-1|TRBJ1-2|-
CASSLGDIYGYTF
TGCGCCAGCAGCTTAGGGGACATCTATGGCTACACCTTC
>TRBD1|TRBV5-6|TRBJ1-1|few
CASSDRDRGSNTEAFF
TGTGCCAGCAGCGACCGGGACAGGGGCTCGAACACTGAAGCTTTCTTT
>-|TRBV15|TRBJ2-1|-
CATSTRRGGSYNEQFF
TGTGCCACCAGCACGCGAAGGGGTGGCTCCTACAATGAGCAGTTCTTC
>-|TRBV7-8|TRBJ1-1|-
CASRKQVNTEAFF
TGTGCCAGCAGAAAACAGGTGAACACTGAAGCTTTCTTT
>TRBD2|TRBV10-3|TRBJ2-1|-
CAIRDGTSGRTNEQFF
TGTGCCATCAGAGATGGGACTAGCGGGAGGACCAATGAGCAGTTCTTC
>-|TRBV5-6|TRBJ2-7|-
CASSLESNKIYEQYF
TGTGCCAGCAGCTTGGAAAGCAATAAAATCTACGAGCAGTACTTC